Listed below are T cell receptor beta chains from one sample, sequenced in a study of blood T cells in healthy people across ages. TCRdb independently ran MiXCR on the 5' RACE reads; one entry per CDR3 protein. The sample includes around 2 million distinct CDR3 sequences, about 39% seen only once; the top ten take 20% to 25%. Sequencing was performed on blood. The receptors here all came from a human donor in good health. Both conserved end residues are part of each CDR3. The order of the fields is J gene, V gene, CDR3 protein.

>TRBJ2-6|TRBV7-2
CASSLRNLAGANVLTF
>TRBJ1-5|TRBV7-4
CEGGGPNQPQHF
>TRBJ2-3|TRBV3-1
CASSQVLALDADTQYF
>TRBJ1-1|TRBV24-1
CATSDGRGLNTEAFF
>TRBJ2-7|TRBV6-1
CASSPPRTSGGRNEQYF
>TRBJ2-1|TRBV29-1
CSFTGTDYLNEQFF
>TRBJ2-3|TRBV29-1
CSVEESTSPKDTQYF
>TRBJ2-2|TRBV6-5
CASRGPGISNGELFF
>TRBJ2-6|TRBV27
CASSLWSFGVSGANVLTF
>TRBJ1-5|TRBV20-1
CSARGAAGQPQHF
>TRBJ2-1|TRBV20-1
CSARRTSGFNEQFF
>TRBJ2-1|TRBV29-1
CSVEFRIGGNEQFF